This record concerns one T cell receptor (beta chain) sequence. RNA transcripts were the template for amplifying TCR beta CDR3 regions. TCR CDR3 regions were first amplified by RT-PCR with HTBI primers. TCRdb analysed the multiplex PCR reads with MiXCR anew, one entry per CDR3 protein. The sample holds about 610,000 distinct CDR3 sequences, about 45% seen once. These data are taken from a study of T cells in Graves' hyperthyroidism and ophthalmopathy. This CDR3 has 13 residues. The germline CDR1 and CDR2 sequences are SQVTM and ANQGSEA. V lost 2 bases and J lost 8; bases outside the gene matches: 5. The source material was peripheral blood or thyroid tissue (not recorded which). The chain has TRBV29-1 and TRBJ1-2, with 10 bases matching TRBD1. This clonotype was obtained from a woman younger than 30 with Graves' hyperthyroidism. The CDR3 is CSVESRGQGGYTF. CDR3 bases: TGCAGCGTTGAAAGCAGGGGACAGGGGGGCTACACCTTC.